Listed below are T cell receptor beta chains from one sample, sequenced in a study of ipilimumab plus nivolumab after autologous stem cell transplantation. TCRdb keeps only in-frame clones here, not all; method: immunoSEQ multiplex PCR. The table lists some 46,000 clones, approximately 90% of them singletons, with around 0.86% in the top ten. The material was PBMCs, obtained in a trial of ipilimumab plus nivolumab as post-transplant consolidation. These receptors were obtained from a male donor with multiple myeloma. CDR3s include the opening cysteine and the closing phenylalanine or tryptophan.

TRBJ2-2	TRBV13	CASSLAKGTGELFF
TRBJ2-1	TRBV5-1	CASSLSRGGSYNEQFF
TRBJ2-1	TRBV6-4	CASSDSGYNEQFF
TRBJ1-2	TRBV7-9	CASSLWARGAHGYTF
TRBJ2-7	TRBV4-1	CASSRTLTGGADNEQYF
TRBJ1-5	TRBV18	CASSPNNQPQHF
TRBJ1-3	TRBV7-8	CASSPGSSGNTIYF
TRBJ1-5	TRBV19	CASRMGGHQPQHF
TRBJ1-5	TRBV18	CASSQQGGRNNQPQHF
TRBJ1-4	TRBV5-5	CASSLSRTIRHPTEKLFF
TRBJ1-2	TRBV5-1	CASSRETDRYTF
TRBJ1-4	TRBV4-2	CASSQSLREPNEKLFF
TRBJ1-6	TRBV27	CASSLLGLNNSPLHF
TRBJ2-7	TRBV18	CASSPLRGATYEQYF
TRBJ1-4	TRBV9	CASSHRGLGPSNEKLFF
TRBJ2-1	TRBV19	CASKGQGVEQFF
TRBJ1-2	TRBV5-1	CATKGGTYGYTF
TRBJ2-5	TRBV2	CASSGEETQYF
TRBJ1-5	TRBV27	CASSVRAEVPQHF
TRBJ1-1	TRBV30	CAWSQQGNTEAFF
TRBJ2-7	TRBV6-6	CASSSGQLSYEQYF
TRBJ2-1	TRBV7-3	CASSLRHLRDNEQFF
TRBJ1-1	TRBV9	CASSNRDKAEAFF
TRBJ1-2	TRBV6-5	CASSYGRQGFSYGYTF
TRBJ2-7	TRBV29-1	CSVVQLAGVLYEQYF
TRBJ2-7	TRBV6-5	CASRTGLWSYEQYF
TRBJ1-4	TRBV2	CASSESGAYEKLFF
TRBJ1-1	TRBV5-1	CASSVGGGGTEAFF
TRBJ1-1	TRBV5-1	CASSQQGSNTEAFF
TRBJ2-7	TRBV23-1	CASSKGTSRYEQYF
TRBJ2-5	TRBV6-6	CASSPPGAKSKTQYF
TRBJ1-2	TRBV7-3	CASSFAGTYGYTF
TRBJ2-5	TRBV21-1	CASSKALGDRQYQETQYF
TRBJ1-4	TRBV5-1	CASSLRDGLNEKLFF
TRBJ1-5	TRBV7-2	CASSPQGISNQPQHF